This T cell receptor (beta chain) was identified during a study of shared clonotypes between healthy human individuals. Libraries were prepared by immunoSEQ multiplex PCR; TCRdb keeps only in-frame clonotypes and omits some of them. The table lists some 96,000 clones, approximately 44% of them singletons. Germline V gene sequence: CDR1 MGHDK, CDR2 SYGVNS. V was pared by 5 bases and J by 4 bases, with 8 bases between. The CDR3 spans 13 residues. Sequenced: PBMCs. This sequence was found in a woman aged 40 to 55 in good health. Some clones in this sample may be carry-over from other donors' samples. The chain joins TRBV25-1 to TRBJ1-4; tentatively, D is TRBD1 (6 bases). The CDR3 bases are TGTGCCAGCAGTCCCAGGGGTAATGAAAAACTGTTTTTT. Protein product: CASSPRGNEKLFF.